This T cell receptor (beta chain) originates from a study of T cell changes during pregnancy in multiple sclerosis. The junction had 5 bases not matched to a gene; V was cut back by 0 bases and J by 6 bases. Germline V CDR1 and CDR2: MRHNA, SNTAGT. The CDR3 contains 15 residues. Repertoires were generated with immunoSEQ multiplex PCR, while TCRdb's copy carries only in-frame clones and drops some. The sample carries 50,000 or so clones, approximately 90% recorded once. This clone was detected only once. J is TRBJ1-2 and V is TRBV6-4, with 9 bases fitting TRBD1. Sequencing was performed on CD4+ T cells from peripheral blood mononuclear cells, taken before pregnancy. This sequence was found in a female donor with multiple sclerosis, enrolled in a pregnancy study. DNA of the CDR3: TGTGCCAGCAGTGACTCTGGACAGGGGTATAATGGCTACACCTTC. It specifies CASSDSGQGYNGYTF.